Each of the 31 T cell receptor beta chains below was sequenced from the same sample in a study of monozygotic twins with cystic fibrosis. Assay used: immunoSEQ multiplex PCR; TCRdb lists only in-frame clones, some missing. This sample has roughly 10,000 clones, with over 99% found just once. Specimen: blood. The receptors originated from a man younger than 35 with cystic fibrosis.

The gene calls are TRBV6-5 and TRBJ2-1; D not resolved. Trimming stripped 3 bases from V and 9 bases from J, with 9 bases between. CDR1 MNHEY and CDR2 SVGAGI come from the germline V gene. CDR3 length: 12 residues. The CDR3 DNA reads as TGTGCCAGCAGTTATCTCGACGGTGAGCAGTTCTTC. This codes for CASSYLDGEQFF.

CDR3 nucleotide sequence: TGTGCCAGCAAACCGGACAGGGTGAACACTGAAGCTTTCTTT. Encoded protein: CASKPDRVNTEAFF. The genes are TRBV6-5 and TRBJ1-1, with 8 bases lining up with TRBD1. This CDR3 is 14 amino acids long. Germline values: CDR1 MNHEY, CDR2 SVGAGI. V dropped 7 bases and J dropped 0; count of bases not matched to a gene: 4.

V usage is TRBV6-5 and J usage is TRBJ2-2, with TRBD1 identical over 9 bases. This CDR3 contains 16 residues. Germline CDR1 and CDR2: MNHEY and SVGAGI. V gave up 4 bases and J gave up 1 base; unmatched junction bases: 4. CDR3 sequence reads: CASSSGQGLNTGELFF. Here the CDR3 DNA reads TGTGCCAGCAGTTCCGGACAGGGGCTGAACACCGGGGAGCTGTTTTTT.

This chain links TRBV5-4 with TRBJ2-7; D not certain. Between the trimmed V and J ends, which lost 4 bases and 0 bases, there was a span of 14 bases. CDR3 length: 15 amino acids. CDR1 and CDR2 (germline): SGHNT, YYREEE (reference sequence). CDR3 bases: TGTGCCAGCAGCCCTGATAGGGCGAACTCCTACGAGCAGTACTTC. Translating it yields CASSPDRANSYEQYF.

The gene calls are TRBV2 and TRBJ2-5; 8 bases agree with TRBD2. Gene TRBJ2-7 matches the end of the DNA better, so the J call may be wrong. The CDR3 extends over 15 amino acids. Germline V gives CDR1 SNHLY, CDR2 FYNNEI. CDR3 residues: CASSRTSGDLYEQYF. CDR3 nucleotide sequence: TGTGCCAGCAGTCGCACTAGCGGAGACCTCTACGAGCAGTACTTC.

The chain employs TRBV5-6 and TRBJ2-7; TRBD2 is a possible D gene (6 bases). V was clipped by 0 bases and J by 3 bases, with 13 bases between them. The CDR3 is 15 amino acids. The V gene's germline CDR1 is SGHDT and CDR2 YYEEEE. CDR3 bases: TGTGCCAGCAGCTTGGTAGCTGGGCGGGGCTACGAGCAGTACTTC. Protein product: CASSLVAGRGYEQYF.

The chain employs TRBV5-1 and TRBJ1-1, with TRBD1 matching over 7 bases. J was trimmed by 1 base and V by 6 bases; bases with no gene match: 6. This CDR3 contains 14 residues. CDR1 is SGHRS, CDR2 YFSETQ, per germline. The CDR3 is CASNSGQSNTEAFF. The CDR3 DNA follows: TGCGCCAGCAATTCGGGACAGTCGAACACTGAAGCTTTCTTT.

The chain recombines TRBV6-5 with TRBJ2-3; weak D call: TRBD2 (6 bases). Looked up from germline, CDR1 is MNHEY and CDR2 is SVGAGI. Trimming left V 4 bases short and J 6 bases short, with 14 bases between. The CDR3 spans 14 residues. As DNA, the CDR3 is TGTGCCAGCAGTTCCACCGGGAGACCCGATACGCAGTATTTT. The encoded protein is CASSSTGRPDTQYF.

V is TRBV6-5 and J is TRBJ2-1; 8 nucleotides line up with TRBD1. Trimming cost V 3 bases and J 9 bases; bases outside gene matches: 10. Germline V gene sequence: CDR1 MNHEY, CDR2 SVGAGI. The CDR3 length is 15 residues. The CDR3 region is CASSYIQGELGEQFF. CDR3 coding DNA: TGTGCCAGCAGTTATATACAGGGGGAGCTTGGTGAGCAGTTCTTC.

This chain connects TRBV5-5 to TRBJ1-4; D not certain. Germline loops: CDR1 SGHKS, CDR2 YYEKEE (reference sequence). Between the trimmed V and J ends, which lost 3 bases and 8 bases, there was a span of 11 bases. This CDR3 spans 13 amino acids. This CDR3 is CASSSQPLEKLFF. Written as DNA, the CDR3 is TGTGCCAGCAGCTCACAGCCTCTGGAAAAACTGTTTTTT.

The chain recombines TRBV10-1 with TRBJ1-1; D remains unclear. V was trimmed by 6 bases and J by 5 bases, leaving 13 bases between them. Germline V CDR1 and CDR2: WNHNN, SYGVQD (reference sequence). There are 13 residues in the CDR3. CDR3 residues: CASRLGVGTEAFF. The DNA of the CDR3 is TGCGCCAGCAGGCTCGGGGTCGGGACTGAAGCTTTCTTT.

Concerning this clone: The same CDR3 also results from other DNA sequences found in this sample. V is TRBV7-2 and J is TRBJ2-5, with D maybe TRBD2 (7 bases). The germline gives CDR1 SGHTA, CDR2 FQGNSA. The CDR3 loop spans 15 amino acids. V was trimmed by 1 base and J by 2 bases, leaving 11 bases between them. The CDR3 bases are TGTGCCAGCAGCTTAGGGGGGGGCTTTCAAGAGACCCAGTACTTC. This gives the protein CASSLGGGFQETQYF.

V and J are TRBV12-5 and TRBJ2-4; D is perhaps TRBD2 (6 bases). V was shortened by 0 bases and J by 4 bases, with 10 bases between the two germline ends. Looked up from germline, CDR1 is LGHNT and CDR2 is FRNRAP. CDR3 length equals 15 residues. The CDR3 bases are TGTGCTAGTGGTTTGGTACTCGGGAGTAAAAACATTCAGTACTTC. Amino acids: CASGLVLGSKNIQYF.

This chain connects TRBV2 to TRBJ2-2; D unclear. The V gene lost 8 bases and the J gene lost 4 bases, with 14 bases spanning the gap. The CDR3 extends over 14 amino acids. Germline V gene sequence: CDR1 SNHLY, CDR2 FYNNEI. CDR3 amino acids: CASYPTNPTGELFF. The CDR3 region has the DNA TGTGCCAGCTACCCAACTAACCCCACCGGGGAGCTGTTTTTT. Based on the CDR3 plus reference TRBV2 and TRBJ2-2, the full variable domain is EPEVTQTPSHQVTQMGQEVILRCVPISNHLYFYWYRQILGQKVEFLVSFYNNEISEKSEIFDDQFSVERPDGSNFTLKIRSTKLEDSAMYFCASYPTNPTGELFFGEGSRLTVL.

CDR3 sequence: CASSFRQGADTQYF. DNA for the CDR3: TGTGCCAGCAGCTTTAGACAGGGAGCAGATACGCAGTATTTT. The J gene is TRBJ2-3, the V gene TRBV7-8; 7 nucleotides match TRBD1. Trimming removed 3 bases from V and 4 bases from J; junction bases left unmatched: 4. Germline V lookup: CDR1 SGHVS, CDR2 FQNEAQ. The CDR3 is 14 amino acids.

This clone was seen just once. The J gene is TRBJ2-7, the V gene TRBV7-6; 9 positions agree with TRBD2. This CDR3 is built from 15 residues. Germline-derived CDR1 and CDR2 are SGHVS and FNYEAQ. V trimming: 1 base; J trimming: 4 bases; junction bases outside the gene matches: 5. CDR3 sequence reads: CASSLEAGGPYEQYF. For the CDR3, the DNA is TGTGCCAGCAGCTTAGAGGCGGGAGGGCCTTACGAGCAGTACTTC. The full variable domain, rest sourced from reference TRBV7-6 and TRBJ2-7, is GAGVSQSPRYKVTKRGQDVALRCDPISGHVSLYWYRQALGQGPEFLTYFNYEAQQDKSGLPNDRFSAERPEGSISTLTIQRTEQRDSAMYRCASSLEAGGPYEQYFGPGTRLTVT.

The V gene is TRBV30, the J gene TRBJ1-5; D unclear. Germline V gene data show CDR1 as GTSNPN and CDR2 as SVGIG (reference sequence). Trimming pared 1 base from V and 1 base from J, leaving 11 bases between. The length of the CDR3 is 15 residues. CDR3 nucleotides: TGTGCCTGGAGTGGGGATGGACGGAGCAATCAGCCCCAGCATTTT. Its protein is CAWSGDGRSNQPQHF.

The J gene is TRBJ2-1, the V gene TRBV27; 10 bases map to TRBD2. V was pared by 5 bases and J by 0 bases, with 7 bases of the junction left unmatched. CDR1 MNHEY and CDR2 SMNVEV come from the germline V gene (reference sequence). This CDR3 comprises 17 residues. The CDR3 nucleotides are TGTGCCAGCAGTCCTGGAGTAGCGGGAGGCTCCTACAATGAGCAGTTCTTC. It specifies CASSPGVAGGSYNEQFF.

This clone was detected only once. This chain uses TRBV6-5 with TRBJ1-2, with D maybe TRBD1 (5 bases). Germline-derived CDR1 and CDR2 are MNHEY and SVGAGI. The CDR3 extends over 13 amino acids. V was cut by 6 bases and J by 1 base, with 9 bases left in between. The CDR3 DNA is TGTGCCAGCAGGGGCGACAGTAACTATGGCTACACCTTC. Translating it yields CASRGDSNYGYTF.

This clone occurred once. J is TRBJ2-1 and V is TRBV13, with 12 bases aligning to TRBD2. V lost 0 bases, J lost 3 bases, and 0 bases stayed unmatched. This CDR3 is built from 16 residues. The germline gives CDR1 PRHDT, CDR2 FYEKMQ (reference sequence). The CDR3: CASSLGLAGGYNEQFF. The CDR3 DNA reads as TGTGCCAGCAGCTTAGGACTAGCGGGAGGCTACAATGAGCAGTTCTTC.

The V gene is TRBV29-1, the J gene TRBJ2-3, with 7 bases fitting TRBD1. The CDR3 spans 13 residues. Trimming at V came to 7 bases and at J to 5 bases, leaving 9 bases not matched to a gene. Germline-derived CDR1 and CDR2 are SQVTM and ANQGSEA. The CDR3 loop is CSAQKGAKDTQYF. The CDR3 bases are TGCAGCGCCCAAAAGGGGGCCAAAGATACGCAGTATTTT.

This clone was observed a single time. This chain joins TRBV5-6 and TRBJ2-7, with D uncertain. The CDR3 has 13 amino acids. V lost 2 bases and J lost 4, with 10 bases in between. CDR1 is SGHDT, CDR2 YYEEEE, per germline. The CDR3 sequence is CASSLFPEYEQYF. In nucleotides, the CDR3 is TGTGCCAGCAGCTTATTTCCGGAGTACGAGCAGTACTTC.

This clone was found once. The V and J genes are TRBV5-1 and TRBJ1-5, with D possibly TRBD1 on 6 matching bases. The CDR3 sequence is 15 residues long. Germline values: CDR1 SGHRS, CDR2 YFSETQ. V was cut by 0 bases and J by 6 bases, with 13 bases left in between. The CDR3 loop is CASSLEAGEGQPQHF. The CDR3 DNA is TGCGCCAGCAGCTTGGAGGCAGGGGAGGGTCAGCCCCAGCATTTT. The full variable domain, with the rest looked up from reference TRBV5-1 and TRBJ1-5, is KAGVTQTPRYLIKTRGQQVTLSCSPISGHRSVSWYQQTPGQGLQFLFEYFSETQRNKGNFPGRFSGRQFSNSRSEMNVSTLELGDSALYLCASSLEAGEGQPQHFGDGTRLSIL.

As to this clone: One end of the junction does not line up with germline, which may come from a read error. The chain joins TRBV7-7 to TRBJ2-1; 7 bases are a match to TRBD2. This CDR3 comprises 14 residues. CDR1 SSHAT and CDR2 FNYEAQ come from the germline V gene (reference sequence). The CDR3 is CASSRSGTYNEQFF. The CDR3 DNA is TGTGCTAGCAGCCGGAGCGGGACCTACAATGAGCAGTTCTTC. The variable domain in full, with the rest retrieved from reference TRBV7-7 and TRBJ2-1, is GAGVSQSPRYKVTKRGQDVTLRCDPISSHATLYWYQQALGQGPEFLTYFNYEAQPDKSGLPSDRFSAERPEGSISTLTIQRTEQRDSAMYRCASSRSGTYNEQFFGPGTRLTVL.

The chain links TRBV30 to TRBJ2-3; 8 bases agree with TRBD2. CDR1 GTSNPN and CDR2 SVGIG come from the germline V gene (reference sequence). The junction had 16 bases not matched to a gene; V was cut back by 0 bases and J by 2 bases. The CDR3 consists of 19 residues. CDR3 loop: CAWSVRASGFVWDTDTQYF. DNA for the CDR3: TGTGCCTGGAGTGTACGGGCTAGCGGGTTCGTATGGGACACAGATACGCAGTATTTT.

The chain recombines TRBV5-4 with TRBJ2-2, with unresolved D. The CDR3 is made up of 15 amino acids. CDR1 SGHNT and CDR2 YYREEE come from the germline V gene (reference sequence). The V gene lost 0 bases and the J gene lost 0 bases, with 6 bases spanning the gap. The DNA for the CDR3 is TGTGCCAGCAGCTTGGGACAAACGAACACCGGGGAGCTGTTTTTT. This translates into CASSLGQTNTGELFF.

V is TRBV19 and J is TRBJ2-1; 11 bases are a match to TRBD2. With V trimmed by 4 bases and J by 4 bases, 9 bases remained unmatched. Germline lookup yields CDR1 LNHDA and CDR2 SQIVND (reference sequence). The CDR3 extends over 17 amino acids. CDR3 sequence (DNA): TGTGCCAGTAGTACAACACGACTAGCGGGGATATACAATGAGCAGTTCTTC. As protein: CASSTTRLAGIYNEQFF.

This clone is a singleton in its sample. The rearrangement uses TRBV28 and TRBJ1-5, with no clear D. CDR3 length equals 17 residues. CDR1 and CDR2 from the germline V gene are MDHEN and SYDVKM. Trimming cost V 5 bases and J 7 bases, with 24 bases left between them. CDR3 sequence reads: CASSLAGVLLLRQPQHF. The CDR3 nucleotides are TGTGCCAGCAGTCTTGCGGGAGTTTTGCTTCTGAGGCAGCCCCAGCATTTT.

The rearrangement uses TRBV5-1 and TRBJ1-1; 7 bases map to TRBD1. The CDR3 is made up of 15 amino acids. The J segment lost 0 bases and the V segment lost 2 bases, leaving 4 bases of the junction unmatched. CDR1 and CDR2 from the germline V gene are SGHRS and YFSETQ. CDR3 sequence: CASSFHRGMNTEAFF. The DNA for the CDR3 is TGCGCCAGCAGCTTTCACAGGGGAATGAACACTGAAGCTTTCTTT. Based on the CDR3 plus reference TRBV5-1 and TRBJ1-1, the full variable domain is KAGVTQTPRYLIKTRGQQVTLSCSPISGHRSVSWYQQTPGQGLQFLFEYFSETQRNKGNFPGRFSGRQFSNSRSEMNVSTLELGDSALYLCASSFHRGMNTEAFFGQGTRLTVV.

This clone was detected once. This sequence joins TRBV5-1 and TRBJ1-5, with D possibly being TRBD1 (5 bases). This CDR3 has 15 residues. Germline loops: CDR1 SGHRS, CDR2 YFSETQ. Trimming took off 0 bases at V and 4 bases at J, with 11 bases between the two ends. The CDR3 sequence: CASSLDNRLNQPQHF. In DNA form, the CDR3 reads TGCGCCAGCAGCTTGGACAACAGGTTAAATCAGCCCCAGCATTTT.

The V and J genes are TRBV27 and TRBJ1-1, with a weak D call TRBD1 (6 bases). Looked up from germline, CDR1 is MNHEY and CDR2 is SMNVEV (reference sequence). The CDR3 sequence is 15 residues long. The V end was cut by 5 bases, the J end by 1 base, with 14 bases between. CDR3 residues: CASSQNSGQNTEAFF. The CDR3 DNA is TGTGCCAGCAGTCAAAACTCGGGACAGAACACTGAAGCTTTCTTT.